This T cell receptor (beta chain) was identified in a study of blood T cell repertoires in COVID-19. About the study: Whether acute or convalescent, the COVID-19 samples came from the United States, Italy and Spain.

This clone turned up a few times. The length of the CDR3 is 14 residues. Per germline, CDR1 SGHRS and CDR2 YFSETQ. With V trimmed by 4 bases and J by 5 bases, 6 bases remained unmatched. Assay used: immunoSEQ multiplex PCR; TCRdb lists only in-frame clones, some missing. The data show about 52,000 clones, with 65% to 90% seen just once and about 14% held by the top ten. Material: peripheral blood. This receptor was obtained from a man between 65 and 85 years old with acute or convalescent COVID-19. The chain joins TRBV5-1 to TRBJ2-3; TRBD1 matches 8 bases. The CDR3 is CASSAGQVQDTQYF. DNA of the CDR3: TGCGCCAGCAGCGCGGGACAGGTTCAAGATACGCAGTATTTT.